The next 13 T cell receptor beta chains were all read from a single sample in a study of OX40 agonist ivuxolimab in advanced cancers. Profiled with immunoSEQ multiplex PCR; TCRdb holds only in-frame clones, not every one. This table holds more than 95,000 clones, around 90% found once. Sequences were derived from CD4+ or CD8+ T cells sorted from blood, sampled in a trial of the OX40 agonist ivuxolimab. These receptors were collected from an adult with an advanced solid tumor such as melanoma, head and neck, liver or kidney cancer.

On this clone: This CDR3 is also generated by other DNA sequences in the sample. The chain has TRBV7-2 and TRBJ1-2, with 11 bases aligning to TRBD1. Per the germline V gene, CDR1 is SGHTA and CDR2 is FQGNSA. With V trimmed by 5 bases and J by 8 bases, 7 bases remained unmatched. The CDR3 sequence is 14 residues long. The CDR3, as DNA: TGTGCCAGCAGCCCACCCGGGACAGGGGGAGGCTACACCTTC. This gives the protein CASSPPGTGGGYTF.

CDR3 in amino acids: CASPDREASNEKLFF. CDR3 nucleotide sequence: TGCGCCAGCCCGGACAGGGAAGCTTCGAATGAAAAACTGTTTTTT. The chain carries TRBV5-1 and TRBJ1-4; 8 nucleotides line up with TRBD1. The CDR3 is made up of 15 amino acids. Germline-derived CDR1 and CDR2 are SGHRS and YFSETQ. J was trimmed by 5 bases and V by 7 bases; bases with no gene match: 10.

V and J are TRBV19 and TRBJ2-7; D is possibly TRBD1 or TRBD2 (5 bases each). Deletions cut 9 bases from V and 2 bases from J, with 17 bases between. This CDR3 is 14 amino acids long. CDR1 and CDR2 from the germline V gene are LNHDA and SQIVND (reference sequence). DNA of the CDR3: TGTGCCAGCAATGACGGGACCGGCCCCTACGAGCAGTACTTC. Protein product: CASNDGTGPYEQYF.

This sequence joins TRBV6-4 and TRBJ2-3, with 8 bases lining up with TRBD2. Germline loops: CDR1 MRHNA, CDR2 SNTAGT. The J segment lost 4 bases and the V segment lost 6 bases, leaving 9 bases of the junction unmatched. The CDR3 loop spans 15 amino acids. The CDR3 bases are TGTGCCAGCAGAGATTCGGGGGGGTCATCAGATACGCAGTATTTT. Its translation is CASRDSGGSSDTQYF.

This clone was recorded only once. The chain recombines TRBV28 with TRBJ1-5, with D unresolved. CDR3 length equals 15 residues. V was trimmed by 1 base and J by 2 bases, leaving 9 bases between them. CDR1 MDHEN and CDR2 SYDVKM come from the germline V gene. The CDR3 reads CASSLSSLGNQPQHF. CDR3 coding DNA: TGTGCCAGCAGTTTATCCTCCTTGGGCAATCAGCCCCAGCATTTT.

This clone was seen only once. CDR3 sequence reads: CASSPQAPTPTTNEKLFF. In DNA form, the CDR3 reads TGTGCCAGCTCACCACAGGCCCCGACTCCGACAACTAATGAAAAACTGTTTTTT. The chain carries TRBV18 and TRBJ1-4, with no clear D. The CDR3 loop spans 18 amino acids. Germline V gene data show CDR1 as KGHSH and CDR2 as LQKENI. V was clipped by 1 base and J by 0 bases, with 15 bases between them.

V and J are TRBV10-3 and TRBJ2-3, with a tentative D call TRBD1 (6 bases). The CDR3 covers 16 residues. Between the trimmed V and J ends, which lost 5 bases and 4 bases, there was a span of 19 bases. Germline assignment: CDR1 ENHRY and CDR2 SYGVKD. CDR3 protein: CAISKYERQAADTQYF. DNA for the CDR3: TGTGCCATCAGTAAATATGAACGACAGGCGGCAGATACGCAGTATTTT.

The chain employs TRBV5-1 and TRBJ1-4, with 9 positions matching TRBD1. Trimming at V came to 0 bases and at J to 8 bases, leaving 5 bases not matched to a gene. The CDR3 contains 15 residues. Germline CDR1 reads SGHRS; CDR2 reads YFSETQ. In DNA, the CDR3 is TGCGCCAGCAGCTTGGAGGGACAGGGTTACGAAAAACTGTTTTTT. Protein sequence: CASSLEGQGYEKLFF.

This chain uses TRBV28 with TRBJ1-4; the match to TRBD1 covers 8 bases. The V gene's germline CDR1 is MDHEN and CDR2 SYDVKM. The V and J ends lost 2 bases and 7 bases, in that order; junction bases with no gene match: 9. This CDR3 has 16 residues. Here the CDR3 DNA reads TGTGCCAGCAGTTTAGACCCGGCAGGGGGCGTTGAAAAACTGTTTTTT. It specifies CASSLDPAGGVEKLFF.

V is TRBV6-5 and J is TRBJ1-3, with D tentatively TRBD1 (5 bases). Germline CDR1 MNHEY, CDR2 SVGAGI. This CDR3 contains 15 residues. V gave up 7 bases and J gave up 0 bases, with 13 bases separating them. Here the CDR3 reads CASTRGRGSGNTIYF. The CDR3 bases are TGTGCCAGCACTCGGGGCCGGGGCTCTGGAAACACCATATATTTT.

The chain combines TRBV5-4 with TRBJ2-7; 11 positions agree with TRBD2. The germline gives CDR1 SGHNT, CDR2 YYREEE (reference sequence). The CDR3 is 15 residues long. V lost 4 bases to trimming and J lost 6 bases; unmatched junction nucleotides: 9. CDR3 DNA: TGTGCCAGCAGCCCACATAGCGGGGGGGCCGTCGAGCAGTACTTC. It codes for CASSPHSGGAVEQYF.

The chain joins TRBV5-5 to TRBJ1-3; D remains unclear. The CDR3 extends over 15 amino acids. V lost 4 bases and J 6 bases, leaving 17 bases between the germline ends. In germline, CDR1 is SGHKS, CDR2 YYEKEE (reference sequence). The DNA of the CDR3 is TGTGCCAGCAGCGTCGGTGGGGTCCCCCAAAACACCATATATTTT. Translating it yields CASSVGGVPQNTIYF.

This chain links TRBV5-5 with TRBJ1-1; perhaps TRBD1 as D (6 bases). This CDR3 is 16 amino acids long. V was clipped by 2 bases and J by 2 bases, with 16 bases between them. CDR1 and CDR2 (germline): SGHKS, YYEKEE (reference sequence). The CDR3 is CASSFGQRLANTEAFF. In nucleotides, the CDR3 is TGTGCCAGCAGCTTCGGACAGCGCCTTGCCAACACTGAAGCTTTCTTT.